This record looks at one T cell receptor beta chain sequence and its context. The sample belongs to a study of shared clonotypes between healthy human individuals. Sequencing was performed with immunoSEQ multiplex PCR; in TCRdb, only in-frame clones are kept and a portion is missing. The sample has fewer than 400,000 clones; approximately 79% are singletons. The CDR3 spans 12 residues. Germline CDR1 SGHRS, CDR2 YFSETQ. With 3 bases removed from V and 4 bases from J, the gap between germline ends came to 8 bases. The chain carries TRBV5-1 and TRBJ2-7, with no clear D. This TCR was recovered from a man in his thirties or forties in good health. The sequenced sample was memory CD4+ T cells sorted from blood. Noted subset: CD45RA-negative fraction. CDR3 DNA: TGCGCCAGCAGCTCCGGCTTGTACGAGCAGTACTTC. Translating it yields CASSSGLYEQYF.